This paragraph covers one T cell receptor (beta chain) sequence. The data stem from a study of control samples from healthy donors and cancer patients. Some clones are missing from TCRdb's copy, which holds only in-frame ones; the method was immunoSEQ multiplex PCR. The sample holds under 75,000 clones, 90% seen once. The clonotype comes from a woman between 50 and 59 years old with colorectal cancer. The sequenced material came from PBMCs.

The CDR3 region has the DNA TGTGCCAGCAGTAGAACAGGGACTGAGCAGTTCTTC. Translation gives CASSRTGTEQFF. V usage is TRBV6-5 and J usage is TRBJ2-1, with D tentatively TRBD1 (6 bases). In germline, CDR1 is MNHEY, CDR2 SVGAGI. CDR3 size: 12 residues. Trimming removed 5 bases from V and 9 bases from J, with 11 bases in between.